The 24 T cell receptor beta chains given below trace back to one sample, sequenced in a study of blood T cell repertoires in COVID-19 (TCRdb year 2020). Libraries were constructed by the immunoSEQ multiplex PCR assay. The table was pulled from immuneACCESS by TCRdb, which kept in-frame rearrangements only. Such tables lose some clones; where checked, under half of the loss comes from unresolved V genes, and the rest has no known cause. This sample gives some 320,000 clones in total; over 85% of them show up just once. Of the sample, around 2.6% falls within the top ten clones. Material for sequencing was PBMCs or T cells enriched from blood (not recorded which). The receptors shown here come from a man aged 55 to 70 who had recovered from COVID-19.

The genes are TRBV6-2 or TRBV6-3 and TRBJ1-1; D perhaps matches TRBD1 (6 bases). The CDR3 is 20 residues long. The V and J ends lost 0 bases and 5 bases respectively, with 28 bases between them. Germline CDR1 reads MNHEY; CDR2 reads SVGEGT. Written as DNA, the CDR3 is TGTGCCAGCAGTTACTCGGGGCAGGGGATTCGCCGTTTACAAGGGACTGAAGCTTTCTTT. It is translated as CASSYSGQGIRRLQGTEAFF.

The chain carries TRBV5-1 and TRBJ2-5; D might be TRBD2 (7 bases). The CDR3 sequence is 14 residues long. The V gene lost 5 bases and the J gene lost 2 bases, with 13 bases spanning the gap. Germline lookup yields CDR1 SGHRS and CDR2 YFSETQ. CDR3 loop: CASRAGQIQETQYF. In nucleotides, the CDR3 is TGCGCCAGCAGAGCGGGACAAATTCAAGAGACCCAGTACTTC.

J is TRBJ2-3 and V is TRBV10-2, with D perhaps TRBD1 (5 bases). The length of the CDR3 is 11 residues. The V gene lost 5 bases and the J gene lost 5 bases, with 5 bases spanning the gap. CDR1 and CDR2 (germline): WSHSY, SAAADI. CDR3 residues: CASSRGDTQYF. The CDR3, as DNA: TGCGCCAGCAGTAGGGGAGATACGCAGTATTTT.

J is TRBJ2-2 and V is TRBV5-1; D possibly corresponds to TRBD1 (5 bases). V was shortened by 3 bases and J by 5 bases, with 14 bases between the two germline ends. Germline-derived CDR1 and CDR2 are SGHRS and YFSETQ. The CDR3 is 15 amino acids. In nucleotides, the CDR3 is TGCGCCAGCAGCTATGGAAGGGGCAGAACCGGGGAGCTGTTTTTT. The encoded protein is CASSYGRGRTGELFF.

This chain joins TRBV7-9 and TRBJ1-1; possible D gene TRBD1, 6 bases. Trimming took off 6 bases at V and 3 bases at J, with 20 bases between the two ends. CDR1 and CDR2 (germline): SEHNR, FQNEAQ (reference sequence). The CDR3 spans 16 residues. CDR3 coding DNA: TGTGCCAGCAGGACTAATGCGGGGGGCGCGGACACTGAAGCTTTCTTT. Its translation: CASRTNAGGADTEAFF.

The chain recombines TRBV27 with TRBJ2-2, with 12 nucleotides matching TRBD1. The V and J ends lost 5 bases and 5 bases, in that order; junction bases with no gene match: 6. This CDR3 has 16 amino acids. Germline lookup yields CDR1 MNHEY and CDR2 SMNVEV (reference sequence). CDR3 residues: CASSPGTGGATGELFF. The CDR3 nucleotides are TGTGCCAGCAGTCCAGGGACAGGGGGCGCGACCGGGGAGCTGTTTTTT.

In nucleotides, the CDR3 is TGTGCCAGCAGCCCATCCGGGACAGGGGTTCCCGGGGAGCTGTTTTTT. It encodes CASSPSGTGVPGELFF. The chain combines TRBV11-3 with TRBJ2-2; 10 positions agree with TRBD1. Trimming removed 5 bases from V and 6 bases from J; junction bases left unmatched: 9. The CDR3 consists of 16 residues. Germline V gene data show CDR1 as SGHNT and CDR2 as YENEEA.

CDR3 amino acids: CASRTHPGPYEQYF. As DNA, the CDR3 is TGTGCCAGCAGAACCCACCCGGGTCCCTACGAGCAGTACTTC. V is TRBV27 and J is TRBJ2-7; D remains unclear. The germline CDR1 and CDR2 sequences are MNHEY and SMNVEV (reference sequence). Trimming removed 6 bases at V and 2 bases at J, with 14 bases between. The length of the CDR3 is 14 residues.

The chain recombines TRBV7-3 with TRBJ2-2, with D unresolved. The CDR3 is 15 residues long. Looked up from germline, CDR1 is SGHTA and CDR2 is FQGTGA. V was clipped by 1 base and J by 3 bases, with 9 bases between them. The CDR3 loop reads CASSLSLDHTGELFF. The CDR3 DNA is TGTGCCAGCAGCTTAAGCCTAGACCACACCGGGGAGCTGTTTTTT.

The chain recombines TRBV5-4 with TRBJ1-5; D is unclear. The germline gives CDR1 SGHNT, CDR2 YYREEE (reference sequence). CDR3 size: 12 residues. The ends were cut back, 9 bases at V and 7 bases at J, with 14 bases in the middle. The CDR3 nucleotides are TGTGCCATGCGGTCGGGGAACCAGCCCCAGCATTTT. It is translated as CAMRSGNQPQHF.

The genes are TRBV6-5 and TRBJ2-7, with TRBD1 matching over 7 bases. CDR1 is MNHEY, CDR2 SVGAGI, per germline. V shed 6 bases, J shed 4 bases, and the junction held 9 bases outside the gene matches. This CDR3 has 14 amino acids. CDR3 in amino acids: CASSRAQGSYEQYF. The CDR3 nucleotides are TGTGCCAGCAGCCGTGCACAGGGGTCGTACGAGCAGTACTTC.

The V gene is TRBV28, the J gene TRBJ2-7, with D possibly matching TRBD1 (7 bases). This CDR3 spans 15 amino acids. Per germline, CDR1 MDHEN and CDR2 SYDVKM. With 5 bases removed from V and 2 bases from J, the gap between germline ends came to 16 bases. The CDR3 region is CASSPWTGGTYEQYF. The CDR3 nucleotides are TGTGCCAGCAGTCCGTGGACAGGCGGGACCTACGAGCAGTACTTC.

J is TRBJ1-5 and V is TRBV27; 7 bases match TRBD1. CDR1 is MNHEY and CDR2 is SMNVEV in the germline V gene (reference sequence). Trimming took 4 bases from V and 2 from J; bases not matched to a gene: 8. CDR3 size: 16 residues. CDR3 amino acids: CASSSTGSGGNQPQHF. The CDR3 DNA follows: TGTGCCAGCAGTTCGACAGGGAGTGGGGGCAATCAGCCCCAGCATTTT.

V and J are TRBV5-4 and TRBJ2-5, with TRBD2 matching 13 bases. CDR3 length: 16 residues. With V trimmed by 4 bases and J by 4 bases, 7 bases remained unmatched. Per germline, CDR1 SGHNT and CDR2 YYREEE (reference sequence). CDR3 sequence: CASSPGLAGVGETQYF. CDR3 coding DNA: TGTGCCAGCAGCCCCGGACTAGCGGGAGTGGGAGAGACCCAGTACTTC. The full variable domain, completed using reference TRBV5-4 and TRBJ2-5, is ETGVTQSPTHLIKTRGQQVTLRCSSQSGHNTVSWYQQALGQGPQFIFQYYREEENGRGNFPPRFSGLQFPNYSSELNVNALELDDSALYLCASSPGLAGVGETQYFGPGTRLLVL.

The chain carries TRBV18 and TRBJ2-1; 11 bases align to TRBD2. Germline trimming cut 3 bases from V and 2 bases from J; bases unmatched to any gene: 6. Per the germline V gene, CDR1 is KGHSH and CDR2 is LQKENI. The CDR3 contains 17 residues. Here the CDR3 DNA reads TGTGCCAGCTCACCCGCGGGGACTAGCGGAGCCTACAATGAGCAGTTCTTC. The encoded protein is CASSPAGTSGAYNEQFF.

This chain uses TRBV2 with TRBJ1-5, with TRBD1 as a possible D gene (5 bases). V was pared by 8 bases and J by 10 bases, with 18 bases between. Per the germline V gene, CDR1 is SNHLY and CDR2 is FYNNEI. The CDR3 consists of 13 residues. The CDR3 protein is CASSGTTVEPQHF. CDR3 coding DNA: TGTGCCAGCTCGGGGACTACTGTTGAACCCCAGCATTTT.

The chain uses TRBV7-2 and TRBJ1-3, with a possible D match to TRBD1 (6 bases). The CDR3 loop spans 17 amino acids. Germline V gene lookup returns CDR1 SGHTA and CDR2 FQGNSA. The V gene lost 4 bases and the J gene lost 0 bases, with 16 bases spanning the gap. The CDR3 protein is CASSSTRQVYSGNTIYF. CDR3 DNA: TGTGCCAGCAGCTCCACACGACAGGTGTACTCTGGAAACACCATATATTTT.

This sequence joins TRBV11-3 and TRBJ2-5, with 14 bases fitting TRBD2. The CDR3 covers 15 residues. Unmatched junction bases numbered 4, after V lost 5 bases and J lost 5 bases. Germline values: CDR1 SGHNT, CDR2 YENEEA. CDR3 coding DNA: TGTGCCAGCAGCCGGGGACTAGCGGGAGTGGAGACCCAGTACTTC. This translates into CASSRGLAGVETQYF.

V usage is TRBV19 and J usage is TRBJ2-7; 8 nucleotides match TRBD1. The CDR3 spans 15 residues. V lost 5 bases to trimming and J lost 1 base; unmatched junction nucleotides: 7. CDR1 LNHDA and CDR2 SQIVND come from the germline V gene (reference sequence). CDR3 in amino acids: CASSSPGQASYEQYF. The CDR3 DNA is TGTGCCAGTAGTTCCCCGGGACAGGCGTCCTACGAGCAGTACTTC.

This rearrangement joins TRBV24-1 to TRBJ1-1; 7 positions match TRBD1. Trimming removed 2 bases from V and 4 bases from J; junction bases left unmatched: 6. The CDR3 spans 15 residues. The germline CDR1 and CDR2 sequences are KGHDR and SFDVKD. This CDR3 reads CATSDSTGAGTEAFF. CDR3 DNA sequence: TGTGCCACCAGTGATTCAACAGGGGCGGGCACTGAAGCTTTCTTT.

This CDR3 is CASSVAGGPKAFF. The DNA of the CDR3 is TGTGCCAGCAGCGTAGCAGGGGGGCCCAAAGCTTTCTTT. The gene calls are TRBV9 and TRBJ1-1; 7 nucleotides align to TRBD1. Germline CDR1 and CDR2: SGDLS and YYNGEE. This CDR3 has 13 amino acids. J lost 9 bases, V lost 0 bases, and 5 bases had no gene match. The full variable domain, rest sourced from reference TRBV9 and TRBJ1-1, is DSGVTQTPKHLITATGQRVTLRCSPRSGDLSVYWYQQSLDQGLQFLIQYYNGEERAKGNILERFSAQQFPDLHSELNLSSLELGDSALYFCASSVAGGPKAFFGQGTRLTVV.

The chain recombines TRBV4-1 with TRBJ1-2; D perhaps matches TRBD1 (5 bases). Germline V gene lookup returns CDR1 MGHRA and CDR2 YSYEKL. CDR3 length: 12 amino acids. Trimming cost V 1 base and J 12 bases, with 12 bases left between them. The CDR3 sequence is CASSQATGDHTF. CDR3 nucleotides: TGCGCCAGCAGCCAAGCTACAGGAGACCACACCTTC.

The chain carries TRBV7-2 and TRBJ2-5, with 9 bases identical to TRBD2. Germline CDR1 is SGHTA and CDR2 is FQGNSA. V trimming: 1 base; J trimming: 4 bases; junction bases outside the gene matches: 4. The CDR3 is made up of 15 amino acids. In DNA form, the CDR3 reads TGTGCCAGCAGCTTAGTCGGTAGCGGGGGAGAGACCCAGTACTTC. Its translation is CASSLVGSGGETQYF.

The CDR3 bases are TGTGCCAGTAGTATAAGTACAGGGGGGTCATATCAGCCCCAGCATTTT. Residues: CASSISTGGSYQPQHF. The chain carries TRBV19 and TRBJ1-5, with 8 bases aligning to TRBD1. The CDR3 is made up of 16 amino acids. CDR1 and CDR2 (germline): LNHDA, SQIVND (reference sequence). The trim removed 2 bases at V and 5 bases at J, leaving 8 bases unmatched.